This is a list of T cell receptor beta chains from one sample in a study of T cells in Graves' hyperthyroidism and ophthalmopathy. TCRdb processed the multiplex PCR reads anew with MiXCR; each CDR3 protein has one entry. The profile covers around 350,000 distinct CDR3 sequences, with about 12% appearing a single time and 9.2% taken by the ten largest. What was sequenced was blood. The receptors derive from a woman younger than 30 with Graves' hyperthyroidism. Both conserved end residues are part of each CDR3. The D gene is left open where the match is weak. The size entry is marked missing in some rows and otherwise reads once, few, many or a size class.

DNA | CDR3 | V | size | D | J
TGTGCCAGCAGTTTATTATCAGGGAATTACTATGGCTACACCTTC | CASSLLSGNYYGYTF | TRBV28 | . | . | TRBJ1-2
TGTGCCAGTAGTAATCCCAGGGCATCCTACAATGAGCAGTTCTTC | CASSNPRASYNEQFF | TRBV19 | few | . | TRBJ2-1
TGTGCCAGCAGCTTGATTGGGGGCCATGAGCAGTTCTTC | CASSLIGGHEQFF | TRBV5-5 | . | . | TRBJ2-1
TGCAGTGCCGGCTCCCAGGGACAGGGAATCCCCACTGAAGCTTTCTTT | CSAGSQGQGIPTEAFF | TRBV20-1 | . | TRBD1 | TRBJ1-1
TGCAGCGTTGAGGGCCCGGGGCTAAGGAGGAACACCTTC | CSVEGPGLRRNTF | TRBV29-1 | . | . | TRBJ1-2
TGTGCCAGCAGCTTAAGTCGGTTTAACACTGAAGCTTTCTTT | CASSLSRFNTEAFF | TRBV5-5 | many | . | TRBJ1-1
TGTGCCAGCAGCGGCGGTAGTACCTACGAGCAGTACTTC | CASSGGSTYEQYF | TRBV5-4 | . | . | TRBJ2-7
TGTGCCAGCAGATACTCTGGGGCCAACGTCCTGACTTTC | CASRYSGANVLTF | TRBV28 | . | . | TRBJ2-6
TGCGCCAGCAGCGCGCGGACAGAGAACACTGAAGCTTTCTTT | CASSARTENTEAFF | TRBV4-1 | few | . | TRBJ1-1
TGTGCCAGCAGCTTCACCAGCAGTCAGCCCCAGCATTTT | CASSFTSSQPQHF | TRBV28 | many | . | TRBJ1-5
TGCAGTGCTGAGGGGCCGGGGGGGGACTATGGCTACACCTTC | CSAEGPGGDYGYTF | TRBV20-1 | . | . | TRBJ1-2
TGTGCCAGCACCCGTAAACCGGGACAGGGGTGGACTTTCTTT | CASTRKPGQGWTFF | TRBV6-1 | many | TRBD1 | TRBJ1-1
TGTGCCAGCCGGACAGGGTACAATGAGCAGTTCTTC | CASRTGYNEQFF | TRBV27 | many | TRBD1 | TRBJ2-1
TGTGCCACCAGAGGGACTGGCTCCTACAATGAGCAGTTCTTC | CATRGTGSYNEQFF | TRBV24-1 | . | . | TRBJ2-1
TGTGCCAGCCACCCCACACCACTTGAGGGGTCACCCCTCCACTTT | CASHPTPLEGSPLHF | TRBV7-8 | few | . | TRBJ1-6
TGTGCCAGCAGTGAATATGGACTACCCACAGATACGCAGTATTTT | CASSEYGLPTDTQYF | TRBV25-1 | few | . | TRBJ2-3
TGTGCCAGCAGCCAAGAGATAAGCACGGGTGAAGCTTTCTTT | CASSQEISTGEAFF | TRBV4-2 | few | . | TRBJ1-1
TGCGCCAGCAGCCAGAACAATGAGCAGTTCTTC | CASSQNNEQFF | TRBV5-1 | many | . | TRBJ2-1
TGTGCCAGCAGTTTACTAGCGGGTTTTGATTTCTACGAGCAGTACTTC | CASSLLAGFDFYEQYF | TRBV27 | many | TRBD2 | TRBJ2-7
TGTGCCAGCAGTGCCGCAGGGCCCCAGCATTTT | CASSAAGPQHF | TRBV2 | few | . | TRBJ1-5
TGTGCCAGCATTGACAGGGGGGCTGGAGATACGCAGTATTTT | CASIDRGAGDTQYF | TRBV6-1 | many | TRBD1 | TRBJ2-3
TGTGCCAGCAGTCATACAGAGTCTGGAAACACCATATATTTT | CASSHTESGNTIYF | TRBV28 | few | . | TRBJ1-3
TGTGCCAGCAGCCCGACTCTGAGCTTTCTCGCTGGAAACACCATATATTTT | CASSPTLSFLAGNTIYF | TRBV5-8 | . | . | TRBJ1-3
TGTGCCAGCAGTCCCCAGGGGACTGTCCAAGAGACCCAGTACTTC | CASSPQGTVQETQYF | TRBV27 | many | . | TRBJ2-5
TGTGCCAGCACCCGTTTGAACACTGAAGCTTTCTTT | CASTRLNTEAFF | TRBV6-1 | . | . | TRBJ1-1
TGTGCCAGCAGCCTCCTAGCGGGAGGGCCTGGAGAGACCCAGTACTTC | CASSLLAGGPGETQYF | TRBV7-2 | many | TRBD2 | TRBJ2-5
TGCGCCAGCAGTCTCGGACAGGGGGTCGACGAGCAGTACTTC | CASSLGQGVDEQYF | TRBV5-1 | many | TRBD1 | TRBJ2-7
TGCGCCAGCAGCTACGGTGGGGTAGGGACCTATGGCTGCACCTTC | CASSYGGVGTYGCTF | TRBV5-1 | . | . | TRBJ1-2
TGTGCCAGCAGCGTAGGGCTAGCGGGATACAATGAGCAGTTCTTC | CASSVGLAGYNEQFF | TRBV9 | many | TRBD2 | TRBJ2-1
TGTGCCAGCAGCGGACCGGACAGGGTGCCTGAAGCTTTCTTT | CASSGPDRVPEAFF | TRBV9 | many | TRBD1 | TRBJ1-1
TGTGCCAGCAGCGTAGGAGGAGGGGGACTAGCGGTCTCCTACGAGCAGTACTTC | CASSVGGGGLAVSYEQYF | TRBV9 | once | TRBD2 | TRBJ2-7
TGTGCCAGCAGCTCCCAACCTAGCGGCCTCTCCTACAATGAGCAGTTCTTC | CASSSQPSGLSYNEQFF | TRBV7-2 | many | TRBD2 | TRBJ2-1
TGTGCCAGCAGTACCCGGACCGACTCGCATGGGAACACTGAAGCTTTCTTT | CASSTRTDSHGNTEAFF | TRBV6-1 | many | . | TRBJ1-1
TGTGCCTGGAAGTGGGAATCCTATGGCTACACCTTC | CAWKWESYGYTF | TRBV30 | once | . | TRBJ1-2
TGTGCCAGCAGCGACGGGACAATGGAAGAGCAGTACTTC | CASSDGTMEEQYF | TRBV11-3 | many | . | TRBJ2-7
TGTGCCAGCAGCGTAGTTGCGGCTAGCGGGGGGCCAGGGGCCAATGAGCAGTTCTTC | CASSVVAASGGPGANEQFF | TRBV9 | few | TRBD2 | TRBJ2-1
TGTGCCAGCAGTTTCCTCAAAGAGACCCAGTACTTC | CASSFLKETQYF | TRBV12-3/TRBV12-4 | many | . | TRBJ2-5
TGTGCTAGCAGCTTAGGGGCAGGGAATGAGCAGTACTTC | CASSLGAGNEQYF | TRBV7-7 | many | . | TRBJ2-7
TGTGCCAGCAGCTTAGTAGGGGACCAAGAGACCCAGTACTTC | CASSLVGDQETQYF | TRBV7-9 | . | . | TRBJ2-5
TGTGCCAGCAGTCCAAGGACAGGGCCTAACTATGGCTACACCTTC | CASSPRTGPNYGYTF | TRBV28 | many | TRBD1 | TRBJ1-2
TGTGCCAGCAGTTTAGAGGGAGAGACCCGGTACTTC | CASSLEGETRYF | TRBV28 | . | . | TRBJ2-5
TGTGCCAGCAGCTTCGGACGGCTGAACACTGAAGCTTTCTTT | CASSFGRLNTEAFF | TRBV7-2 | many | . | TRBJ1-1
TGCGCCAGCAGAACAGGGTTACTTCATGAAAAACTGTTTTTT | CASRTGLLHEKLFF | TRBV5-1 | many | . | TRBJ1-4
TGTGCCAGCAGCTTCCGGGGTTCAGAGACCCAGTACTTC | CASSFRGSETQYF | TRBV5-6 | many | . | TRBJ2-5
TGTGCCAGCAGCTTAACACCACCGGGACAGAATGAAAAACTGTTTTTT | CASSLTPPGQNEKLFF | TRBV7-6 | many | TRBD1 | TRBJ1-4
TGTGCCAGCAGCCAAGAAAGGGGCGGCTATGGCTACACCTTC | CASSQERGGYGYTF | TRBV14 | many | . | TRBJ1-2
TGTGCCAGCAGCGTAGAGTTATCCTATGGCTACACCTTC | CASSVELSYGYTF | TRBV9 | few | . | TRBJ1-2
TGTGCCAGTAGTTGGAATAGCAATCAGCCCCAGCATTTT | CASSWNSNQPQHF | TRBV19 | many | . | TRBJ1-5
TGTGCCAGCAGCTTAGCGTGGGGAACCCAAGAGACCCAGTACTTC | CASSLAWGTQETQYF | TRBV7-9 | many | . | TRBJ2-5
TGTGCCAGCACCTTGGGGGGGGCAGATACGCAGTATTTT | CASTLGGADTQYF | TRBV5-5 | many | TRBD2 | TRBJ2-3
TGTGCCAGCAGCTCGATAGCGGGGGGACGCACAGATACGCAGTATTTT | CASSSIAGGRTDTQYF | TRBV13 | many | TRBD2 | TRBJ2-3
TGCAGTGCTAAGATGGATGCCAGGGGGAACTCACCCCTCCACTTT | CSAKMDARGNSPLHF | TRBV20-1 | . | TRBD1 | TRBJ1-6